These 25 T cell receptor beta chains were sequenced from one sample in a study of T-cell memory formation after mild COVID-19 (dated by TCRdb to the early 2020s). The library relied on 5' RACE. Sequencing used an Illumina NovaSeq 6000. TCRdb trimmed public reads at Q25 via fastp, called clones via MiXCR and kept in-frame beta chains. Each record represents a unique CDR3 protein, reported with the most common genes and DNA among its rows. The table for this sample lists 6,500 to 9,000 distinct CDR3 sequences; roughly 31% of them were counted only once. The ten largest clones represent around three fifths of the sample. The sample consisted of PBMCs or a T cell subset sorted from them (not recorded which). These receptors came from an adult woman who had mild COVID-19 (a few samples of this study predate the infection). The sample titles of this study are shuffled in the database, so cell type and time point are left out; the donor was told from shared clones.

In this sample, this clonotype turned up many times. The chain uses TRBV30 and TRBJ2-7, with 14 bases aligning to TRBD2. This CDR3 is built from 15 residues. V was clipped by 7 bases and J by 0 bases; unmatched bases: 5. The germline CDR1 and CDR2 sequences are GTSNPN and SVGIG (reference sequence). CDR3 bases: TGTGCCTCTGCCGGACTAGCGGGAGGCTCCTACGAGCAGTACTTC. This encodes CASAGLAGGSYEQYF. Full variable domain (outside the CDR3, taken from reference TRBV30 and TRBJ2-7): SQTIHQWPATLVQPVGSPLSLECTVEGTSNPNLYWYRQAAGRGLQLLFYSVGIGQISSEVPQNLSASRPQDRQFILSSKKLLLSDSGFYLCASAGLAGGSYEQYFGPGTRLTVT.

This chain links TRBV7-2 with TRBJ2-5, with a possible D match to TRBD2 (6 bases). Trimming left V 2 bases short and J 5 bases short, with 12 bases between. The CDR3 extends over 14 amino acids. In germline, CDR1 is SGHTA, CDR2 FQGNSA. As DNA, the CDR3 is TGTGCCAGCAGCTTAATGGTGGCGGGGGAGACCCAGTACTTC. Translated: CASSLMVAGETQYF.

This chain connects TRBV29-1 to TRBJ2-1, with a tentative D call TRBD1 (6 bases). The length of the CDR3 is 16 residues. Looked up from germline, CDR1 is SQVTM and CDR2 is ANQGSEA. Trimming shortened V by 6 bases and J by 4 bases, and 22 bases separated the two germline ends. CDR3 amino acids: CSVRPVWGPGYNEQFF. The CDR3, as DNA: TGCAGCGTCCGCCCCGTTTGGGGGCCGGGGTACAATGAGCAGTTCTTC.

In its sample, this clonotype is medium-sized. The rearrangement joins TRBV12-3 or TRBV12-4 to TRBJ1-1; 8 bases agree with TRBD1. V lost 3 bases to trimming and J lost 1 base; unmatched junction nucleotides: 1. The CDR3 is made up of 14 amino acids. CDR3 loop: CASSFTGGNTEAFF. The CDR3 DNA is TGTGCCAGCAGTTTTACAGGGGGGAACACTGAAGCTTTCTTT.

The table lists this clonotype with many counts. The chain is built from TRBV18 and TRBJ2-3; possible D gene TRBD1, 5 bases. The CDR3 length is 17 residues. The germline V gene has CDR1 KGHSH and CDR2 LQKENI. V lost 0 bases, J lost 1 base, and 14 bases lay in between. The CDR3 nucleotides read TGTGCCAGCTCACCACCCCAGGGTCCAACGGGCACAGATACGCAGTATTTT. This translates into CASSPPQGPTGTDTQYF.

This clonotype was observed at least ten times. This rearrangement joins TRBV6-1 to TRBJ1-4, with 8 bases lining up with TRBD1. Trimming cost V 5 bases and J 0 bases; bases outside gene matches: 11. Per germline, CDR1 MNHNS and CDR2 SASEGT. The CDR3 has 18 amino acids. The CDR3 here is CASSFPGTGLATNEKLFF. CDR3 coding DNA: TGTGCCAGCAGTTTTCCCGGGACAGGCCTTGCAACTAATGAAAAACTGTTTTTT.

V is TRBV4-2 and J is TRBJ1-2, with D unresolved. The germline CDR1 and CDR2 sequences are LGHNA and YNFKEQ. Trimming stripped 0 bases from V and 7 bases from J, with 27 bases between. The CDR3 extends over 19 amino acids. The CDR3 spells CASSQEWGRGRETLTGYTF. CDR3 nucleotide sequence: TGTGCCAGCAGCCAAGAATGGGGTAGAGGTCGGGAGACACTCACTGGCTACACCTTC.

The chain recombines TRBV19 with TRBJ2-3, with a weak D call TRBD2 (5 bases). The CDR3 sequence is 14 residues long. Trimming shortened V by 0 bases and J by 4 bases, and 8 bases separated the two germline ends. The germline CDR1 and CDR2 sequences are LNHDA and SQIVND (reference sequence). The CDR3 spells CASSIEGRSDTQYF. The CDR3 bases are TGTGCCAGTAGTATAGAAGGGAGATCAGATACGCAGTATTTT.

J is TRBJ1-5 and V is TRBV7-9; no clear D. The CDR3 has 14 residues. Per germline, CDR1 SEHNR and CDR2 FQNEAQ (reference sequence). V lost 3 bases, J lost 7 bases, and 13 bases lay in between. The CDR3, as DNA: TGTGCCAGCAGCTTTCAGGATTCCGGACAGCCCCAGCATTTT. Translating gives CASSFQDSGQPQHF.

This clonotype was recorded many times. This chain links TRBV5-6 with TRBJ2-5; 14 bases match TRBD2. Germline trimming cut 10 bases from V and 3 bases from J; bases unmatched to any gene: 2. This CDR3 comprises 13 residues. The germline V gene encodes CDR1 SGHDT and CDR2 YYEEEE. The CDR3 region is CAATSGGEETQYF. For the CDR3, the DNA is TGTGCCGCGACTAGCGGGGGGGAAGAGACCCAGTACTTC.

This clonotype has at least ten counts. This rearrangement joins TRBV11-3 to TRBJ2-2, with D possibly being TRBD2 (6 bases). This CDR3 spans 16 amino acids. With 5 bases removed from V and 1 base from J, the gap between germline ends came to 14 bases. From germline, CDR1 is SGHNT and CDR2 YENEEA. The CDR3 DNA reads TGTGCCAGCAGCCCCCGGGGGAGCGTGAACACCGGGGAGCTGTTTTTT. This sequence encodes CASSPRGSVNTGELFF.

This clonotype was found many times. CDR3 DNA sequence: TGTGCCAGCAGCTTACTAGCGGAGTTGAGCTATGGCTACACCTTC. This codes for CASSLLAELSYGYTF. The genes are TRBV5-4 and TRBJ1-2; D not certain. Trimming cost V 2 bases and J 4 bases, with 15 bases left between them. The germline V gene has CDR1 SGHNT and CDR2 YYREEE (reference sequence). This CDR3 contains 15 residues.

There are many counts of this clonotype. The chain carries TRBV4-2 and TRBJ2-7, with 12 bases lining up with TRBD2. Germline values: CDR1 LGHNA, CDR2 YNFKEQ. J was trimmed by 1 base and V by 0 bases; bases with no gene match: 1. The CDR3 runs to 16 residues. The CDR3 sequence is CASSQEGTSGSYEQYF. DNA for the CDR3: TGTGCCAGCAGCCAAGAAGGGACTAGCGGGTCCTACGAGCAGTACTTC.

The chain has TRBV29-1 and TRBJ2-3; tentatively, D is TRBD1 or TRBD2 (6 bases each). The CDR3 sequence is 12 residues long. The ends were cut back, 8 bases at V and 6 bases at J, with 15 bases in the middle. In germline, CDR1 is SQVTM, CDR2 ANQGSEA. CDR3 nucleotides: TGCAGCCTTAGGGGGGTGAGGGATACGCAGTATTTT. This encodes CSLRGVRDTQYF.

This clonotype was observed at least ten times. The V and J genes are TRBV5-4 and TRBJ2-1, with no clear D. Germline V gene data show CDR1 as SGHNT and CDR2 as YYREEE (reference sequence). Trimming pared 1 base from V and 5 bases from J, leaving 10 bases between. The CDR3 totals 14 residues. The CDR3 sequence: CASSLYNLHNEQFF. The CDR3 bases are TGTGCCAGCAGCTTGTATAACCTGCACAATGAGCAGTTCTTC.

This clonotype was counted ten times or more. The V call is TRBV15, the J call TRBJ1-1, with D unclear. CDR3 size: 11 residues. The germline CDR1 and CDR2 sequences are LNHNV and YYDKDF (reference sequence). Trimming removed 4 bases from V and 1 base from J, with 1 base in between. CDR3 protein: CATSKNTEAFF. The CDR3 DNA reads as TGTGCCACCAGCAAGAACACTGAAGCTTTCTTT.

This clonotype has ten or more counts. The rearrangement uses TRBV6-6 and TRBJ2-7, with 10 bases matching TRBD1. After removal of 2 bases from V and 2 bases from J, the junction contained 3 bases not matched to a gene. The germline V gene encodes CDR1 MNHNY and CDR2 SVGAGI (reference sequence). This CDR3 is 15 amino acids long. CDR3 DNA: TGTGCCAGCAGTTACGGGACAGGGGATACCTACGAGCAGTACTTC. It codes for CASSYGTGDTYEQYF.

The table lists this clonotype with many counts. CDR3 DNA: TGTGCCAGCAGCCAACTGGAATCGGACTATGGCTACACCTTC. Its protein is CASSQLESDYGYTF. V usage is TRBV4-2 and J usage is TRBJ1-2; no definite D call. Trimming removed 2 bases at V and 3 bases at J, with 10 bases between. Germline CDR1 LGHNA, CDR2 YNFKEQ. The CDR3 totals 14 residues.

This clonotype was seen repeatedly, ten times or more. The CDR3 region is CAWGQAYEQYF. As DNA, the CDR3 is TGTGCCTGGGGACAGGCCTACGAGCAGTACTTC. The chain joins TRBV30 to TRBJ2-7; 7 nucleotides agree with TRBD1. V lost 5 bases and J lost 2; bases outside the gene matches: 0. The CDR3 loop spans 11 amino acids. The V gene's germline CDR1 is GTSNPN and CDR2 SVGIG (reference sequence). The full variable domain, its missing parts supplied by reference TRBV30 and TRBJ2-7, is SQTIHQWPATLVQPVGSPLSLECTVEGTSNPNLYWYRQAAGRGLQLLFYSVGIGQISSEVPQNLSASRPQDRQFILSSKKLLLSDSGFYLCAWGQAYEQYFGPGTRLTVT.

This clonotype was counted many times. The chain joins TRBV7-2 to TRBJ2-7, with D unresolved. The germline V gene has CDR1 SGHTA and CDR2 FQGNSA. The CDR3 loop spans 11 amino acids. V was pared by 5 bases and J by 6 bases, with 8 bases between. The CDR3 spells CASSPAFEQYF. The CDR3 DNA is TGTGCCAGCAGCCCGGCGTTCGAGCAGTACTTC.

V gene TRBV27 combines with J gene TRBJ2-3; D is unresolved. CDR1 and CDR2 (germline): MNHEY, SMNVEV (reference sequence). The length of the CDR3 is 14 residues. The V and J ends lost 3 bases and 3 bases respectively, with 10 bases between them. The CDR3 spells CASSFTRATDTQYF. The CDR3 DNA reads as TGTGCCAGCAGTTTCACAAGGGCGACAGATACGCAGTATTTT.

This rearrangement joins TRBV5-1 to TRBJ2-1, with a tentative D call TRBD1 (5 bases). The germline V gene encodes CDR1 SGHRS and CDR2 YFSETQ. Trimming left V 3 bases short and J 7 bases short, with 14 bases between. CDR3 length equals 14 residues. The CDR3 nucleotides read TGCGCCAGCAGCTCCCTAGGGGCGCAGAATGAGCAGTTCTTC. Residues: CASSSLGAQNEQFF.

This clonotype was picked up many times. The gene calls are TRBV27 and TRBJ2-7; D ambiguous. The CDR3 totals 12 residues. The germline gives CDR1 MNHEY, CDR2 SMNVEV (reference sequence). V was clipped by 6 bases and J by 4 bases, with 10 bases between them. The CDR3: CASSHTPYEQYF. The CDR3 DNA follows: TGTGCCAGCAGCCATACCCCGTACGAGCAGTACTTC.

This clonotype was seen repeatedly, ten times or more. The chain carries TRBV24-1 and TRBJ1-2, with 9 bases identical to TRBD1. Losses at the gene ends were 4 bases for V and 4 bases for J; bases not matched to a gene: 6. Germline V gene data show CDR1 as KGHDR and CDR2 as SFDVKD. CDR3 length: 15 residues. This CDR3 reads CATSETGTGSYGYTF. The DNA for the CDR3 is TGTGCCACCAGTGAAACCGGGACAGGGTCCTATGGCTACACCTTC.

Sample share makes this clonotype medium-sized (0.01 to 0.1%). The chain is built from TRBV20-1 and TRBJ2-1; tentative D call: TRBD2 (6 bases). Trimming removed 0 bases from V and 6 bases from J, with 12 bases in between. Looked up from germline, CDR1 is DFQATT and CDR2 is SNEGSKA (reference sequence). The CDR3 runs to 14 residues. This chain's CDR3 is CSARDRLAINEQFF. DNA of the CDR3: TGCAGTGCTAGAGATCGCCTAGCGATCAATGAGCAGTTCTTC.